One sample yielded the 3 T cell receptor beta chains listed below, sequenced in a study of blood T cells in healthy people across ages (dated by TCRdb to between 2014 and 2016). Receptors were amplified or captured by 5' RACE. Data came from an Illumina HiSeq 2500. A second PCR of 7 to 11 cycles was performed with a sample-barcoded 5' primer and a J-beta primer mix. Clones were called with MiXCR by TCRdb after fastp trimmed the public reads at Q25, and only in-frame beta chains were retained. Every entry covers one CDR3 protein and lists the most common genes and DNA from its rows. Across this sample there are around 500,000 distinct CDR3 sequences, with about 28% seen only once. Of the sample, approximately 3.5% falls within the top ten clones. This sample also belongs to another study, concerning T cells of mothers and their children.

Sequenced material: blood. The receptors come from a boy between 2 and 10 years old in good health.

This clonotype has more than one count but fewer than ten. The J gene is TRBJ2-1, the V gene TRBV5-1; D possibly corresponds to TRBD2 (5 bases). V was shortened by 2 bases and J by 3 bases, with 9 bases between the two germline ends. CDR3 length equals 14 residues. CDR1 is SGHRS and CDR2 is YFSETQ in the germline V gene. The CDR3 bases are TGCGCCAGCAGCTTAGCGGACCTCTACAATGAGCAGTTCTTC. Amino acid sequence: CASSLADLYNEQFF.

This clonotype was detected only a few times. V and J are TRBV6-5 and TRBJ2-5; TRBD1 matches 8 bases. This CDR3 has 15 amino acids. V lost 5 bases to trimming and J lost 5 bases; unmatched junction nucleotides: 10. CDR1 and CDR2 (germline): MNHEY, SVGAGI. In DNA form, the CDR3 reads TGTGCCAGCAGTCAGGGGGCGTTAGGGTCGGAGACCCAGTACTTC. Its protein is CASSQGALGSETQYF.

The chain has TRBV7-9 and TRBJ2-3; D possibly corresponds to TRBD1 (6 bases). Germline lookup yields CDR1 SEHNR and CDR2 FQNEAQ (reference sequence). V was pared by 10 bases and J by 0 bases, with 11 bases between. This CDR3 is 13 amino acids long. CDR3 loop: CAIQGVSTDTQYF. CDR3 DNA sequence: TGTGCCATACAGGGAGTCAGCACAGATACGCAGTATTTT.